The TCR beta chain described here comes from a study of CD8+ T cells in alopecia areata. Study-wide results and caveats: The study found TCR sharing across patients less clear than in mice, possibly for HLA reasons.

This clone has a handful of counts. Its antigen is currently unknown. Germline CDR1 GTSNPN, CDR2 SVGIG (reference sequence). This CDR3 comprises 14 residues. V lost 0 bases and J lost 2, with 9 bases in between. Treatment reported: oral pan-JAK inhibitor, 5-10 mg twice daily. Sequencing used cDNA as its template, made by extracting RNA and reverse transcribing it. Repertoires were generated with immunoSEQ multiplex PCR, while TCRdb's copy carries only in-frame clones and drops some. The sample has under 350,000 clones, about 62% seen once. This receptor was identified in a human donor with alopecia areata. This chain uses TRBV30 with TRBJ2-3; D might be TRBD2 (5 bases). This specimen was CD4+ T cells sorted from blood, taken at week 24, from a patient treated with tofacitinib. Here the CDR3 DNA reads TGTGCCTGGAGTGTTCGGGGTACCACAGATACGCAGTATTTT. Amino acid sequence: CAWSVRGTTDTQYF.